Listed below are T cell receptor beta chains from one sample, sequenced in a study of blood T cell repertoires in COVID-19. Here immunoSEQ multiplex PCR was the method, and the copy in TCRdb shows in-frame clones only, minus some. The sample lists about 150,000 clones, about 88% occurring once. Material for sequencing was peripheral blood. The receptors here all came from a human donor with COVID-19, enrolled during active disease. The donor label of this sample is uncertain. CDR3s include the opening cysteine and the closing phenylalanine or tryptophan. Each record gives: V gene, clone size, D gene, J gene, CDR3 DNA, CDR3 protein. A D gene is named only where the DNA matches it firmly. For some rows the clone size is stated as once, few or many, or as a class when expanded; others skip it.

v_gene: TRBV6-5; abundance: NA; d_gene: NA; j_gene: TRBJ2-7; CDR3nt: TGTGCCAGAGTAACCGGGAAAGGGCAGTACTTC; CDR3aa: CARVTGKGQYF
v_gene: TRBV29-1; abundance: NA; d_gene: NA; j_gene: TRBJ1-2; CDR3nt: TGCAGCGTTGAGTCGGGCTATGGCTACACCTTC; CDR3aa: CSVESGYGYTF
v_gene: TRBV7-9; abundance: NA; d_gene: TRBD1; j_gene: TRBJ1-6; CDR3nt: TGTGCCAGCAGCCCGGGACTCCGGGACAGGGTGGCCTCACCCCTCCACTTT; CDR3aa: CASSPGLRDRVASPLHF
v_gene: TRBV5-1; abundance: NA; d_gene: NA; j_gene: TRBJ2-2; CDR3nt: TGCGCCAGCAGCTTGCACAGGGAAGTGGGGGAGCTGTTTTTT; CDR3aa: CASSLHREVGELFF
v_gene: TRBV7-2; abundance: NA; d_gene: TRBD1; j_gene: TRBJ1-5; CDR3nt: TGTGCCAGCAGCCAAGAGACAGGGGGTCTCTATCAGCCCCAGCATTTT; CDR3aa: CASSQETGGLYQPQHF
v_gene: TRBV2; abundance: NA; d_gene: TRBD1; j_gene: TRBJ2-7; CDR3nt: TGTGCCAGCAGCCTGGGACAGCAAACCTACGAGCAGTACTTC; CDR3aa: CASSLGQQTYEQYF
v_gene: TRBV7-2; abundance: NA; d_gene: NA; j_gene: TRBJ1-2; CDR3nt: TGTGCCAGCAGCTTAGCTAGCCTTACCGCAAAGGGCTACACCTTC; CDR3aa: CASSLASLTAKGYTF
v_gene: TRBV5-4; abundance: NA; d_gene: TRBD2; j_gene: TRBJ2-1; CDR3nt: TGTGCCAGCAGCTCGCTAGCGGGGGCCGCATCCTACAATGAGCAGTTCTTC; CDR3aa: CASSSLAGAASYNEQFF
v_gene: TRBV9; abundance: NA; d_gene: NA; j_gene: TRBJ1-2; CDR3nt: TGTGCCAGCAGCGTAGACGAGGAAAGGACAGCTTATGGCTACACCTTC; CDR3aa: CASSVDEERTAYGYTF
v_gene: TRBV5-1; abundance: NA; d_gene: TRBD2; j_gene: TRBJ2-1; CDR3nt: TGCGCCAGCAGCCCGGGACTAGCGGGTTACAATGAGCAGTTCTTC; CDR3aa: CASSPGLAGYNEQFF
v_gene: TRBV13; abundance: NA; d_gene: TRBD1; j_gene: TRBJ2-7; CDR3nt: TGTGCCAGCAGCTTAGTCCACCGAGGGACAGGGGCCTCCTACGAGCAGTACTTC; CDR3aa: CASSLVHRGTGASYEQYF
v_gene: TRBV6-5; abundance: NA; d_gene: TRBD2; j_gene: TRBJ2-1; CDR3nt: TGTGCCAGCAGTCTTAGCGGGCCCAGAGGTGAGCAGTTCTTC; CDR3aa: CASSLSGPRGEQFF
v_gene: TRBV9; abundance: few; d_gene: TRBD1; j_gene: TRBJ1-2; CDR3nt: TGTGCCAGCAGCGTAGAGGGACAGGGGTCTGGTGGCTACACCTTC; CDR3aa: CASSVEGQGSGGYTF
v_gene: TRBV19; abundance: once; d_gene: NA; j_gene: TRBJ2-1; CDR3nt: TGTGCCAGTAGGCCCACTAGTATGTCCAATGAGCAGTTCTTC; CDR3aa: CASRPTSMSNEQFF
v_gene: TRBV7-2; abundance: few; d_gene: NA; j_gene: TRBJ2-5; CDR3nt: TGTGCCAGCAGCCAGGCCAGCTCCCCAGAGACCCAGTACTTC; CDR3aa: CASSQASSPETQYF
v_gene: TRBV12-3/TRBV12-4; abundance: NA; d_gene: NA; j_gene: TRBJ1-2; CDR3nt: TGTGCCAGCAGTCCGACAGAAGCCTATGGCTACACCTTC; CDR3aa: CASSPTEAYGYTF
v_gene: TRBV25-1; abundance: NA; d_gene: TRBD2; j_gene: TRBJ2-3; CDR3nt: TGTGCCAGCAGTGCGCGGACTAGCGGGGCGGAGGCAGATACGCAGTATTTT; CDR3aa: CASSARTSGAEADTQYF
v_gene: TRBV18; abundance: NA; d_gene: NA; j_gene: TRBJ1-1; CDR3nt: TGTGCCAGCTCCCAAGGGGTAACTGAAGCTTTCTTT; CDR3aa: CASSQGVTEAFF
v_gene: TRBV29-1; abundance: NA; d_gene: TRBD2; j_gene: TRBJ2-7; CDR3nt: TGCAGCGCCGGGACTAGCGGGAGGGACTCCTACGAGCAGTACTTC; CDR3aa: CSAGTSGRDSYEQYF
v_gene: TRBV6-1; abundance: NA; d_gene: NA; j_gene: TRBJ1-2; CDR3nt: TGTGCCAGCAGTGAATCGGACAGAATCTATGGCTACACCTTC; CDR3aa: CASSESDRIYGYTF
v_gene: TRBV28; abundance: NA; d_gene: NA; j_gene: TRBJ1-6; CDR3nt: TGTGCCAGCAGTTTAGGTCAGACCCGAGGGACCCTCCACTTT; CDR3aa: CASSLGQTRGTLHF
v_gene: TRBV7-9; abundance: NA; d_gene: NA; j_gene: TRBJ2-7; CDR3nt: TGTGCCAGCAGCTTAGGGCAGGTCTCCTACGAGCAGTACTTC; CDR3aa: CASSLGQVSYEQYF
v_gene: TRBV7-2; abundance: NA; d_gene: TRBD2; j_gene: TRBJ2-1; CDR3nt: TGTGCCAGCAGCTCAACTAGCGGGGATAGCTCCTACAATGAGCAGTTCTTC; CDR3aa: CASSSTSGDSSYNEQFF
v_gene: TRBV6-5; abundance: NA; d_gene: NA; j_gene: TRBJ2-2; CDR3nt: TGTGCCAGCAGAGGAGGGGCCGAGAACACCGGGGAGCTGTTTTTT; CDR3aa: CASRGGAENTGELFF
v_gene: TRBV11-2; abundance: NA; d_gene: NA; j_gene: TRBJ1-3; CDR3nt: TGTGCCAGCAGCCCCCTTGCGGTCTCTGGAAACACCATATATTTT; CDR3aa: CASSPLAVSGNTIYF
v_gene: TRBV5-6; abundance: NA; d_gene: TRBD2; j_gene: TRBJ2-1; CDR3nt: TGTGCCAGCAGCTTGGCACTTAGCGGGACCTACAATGAGCAGTTCTTC; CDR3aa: CASSLALSGTYNEQFF
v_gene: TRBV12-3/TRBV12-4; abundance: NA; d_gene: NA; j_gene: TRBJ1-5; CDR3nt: TGTGCCAGCAGTCACTCTAACAATCAGCCCCAGCATTTT; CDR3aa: CASSHSNNQPQHF
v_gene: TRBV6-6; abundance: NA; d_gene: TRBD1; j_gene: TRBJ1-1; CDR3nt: TGTGCCAGCAGTTACGTACAGGGGGCGCGCCTTGAAGCTTTCTTT; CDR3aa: CASSYVQGARLEAFF
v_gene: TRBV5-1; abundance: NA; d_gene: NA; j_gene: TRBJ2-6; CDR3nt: TGCGCCAGCAGCTGGACAGAGAGCTCTGGGGCCAACGTCCTGACTTTC; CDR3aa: CASSWTESSGANVLTF
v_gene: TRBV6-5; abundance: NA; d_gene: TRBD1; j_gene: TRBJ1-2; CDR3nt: TGTGCCAGCAGTTCCCGACCGCTGACAGGGGATGGCTACACCTTC; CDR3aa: CASSSRPLTGDGYTF
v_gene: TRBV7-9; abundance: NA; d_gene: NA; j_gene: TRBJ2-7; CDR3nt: TGTGCCAGCAGCCTTCGGGGCGAGCAGTACTTC; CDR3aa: CASSLRGEQYF
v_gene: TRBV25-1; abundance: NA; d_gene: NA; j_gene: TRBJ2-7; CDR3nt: TGTGCCAGCAGTGCAGGGGAAGAGACGATCTACGAGCAGTACTTC; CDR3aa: CASSAGEETIYEQYF
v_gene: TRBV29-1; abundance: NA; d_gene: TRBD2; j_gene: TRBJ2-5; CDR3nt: TGCAGCGTTGAAGCGGGAGGGACCCAGTACTTC; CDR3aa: CSVEAGGTQYF
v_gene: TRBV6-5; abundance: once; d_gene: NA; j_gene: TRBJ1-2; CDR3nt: TGTGCCAGCAGACTGGACAGCAACTATGGCTACACCTTC; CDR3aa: CASRLDSNYGYTF
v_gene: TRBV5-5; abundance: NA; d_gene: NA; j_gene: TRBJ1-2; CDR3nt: TGTGCCAGCAGCTCAATCCGCGGCGGGGACTATGGCTACACCTTC; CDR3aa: CASSSIRGGDYGYTF
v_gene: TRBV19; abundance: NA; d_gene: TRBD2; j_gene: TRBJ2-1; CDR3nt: TGTGCCAAAACTAGCGGGAGGGCCTCATCCTACAATGAGCAGTTCTTC; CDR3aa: CAKTSGRASSYNEQFF
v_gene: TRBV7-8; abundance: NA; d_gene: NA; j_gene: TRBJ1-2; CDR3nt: TGTGCCAGCAGTTTAGAGGTCCACGGCGGTGGCTACACCTTC; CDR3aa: CASSLEVHGGGYTF
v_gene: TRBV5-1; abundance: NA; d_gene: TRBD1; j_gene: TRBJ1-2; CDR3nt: TGCGCCAGCAGCTTGACCCATGGCGGGGACAGCCTCAACACCTTC; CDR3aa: CASSLTHGGDSLNTF
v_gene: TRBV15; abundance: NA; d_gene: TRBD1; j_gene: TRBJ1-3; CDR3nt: TGTGCCACCAGCAGAGGCCCCGGGACAGGGGGGCGAACCATATATTTT; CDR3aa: CATSRGPGTGGRTIYF
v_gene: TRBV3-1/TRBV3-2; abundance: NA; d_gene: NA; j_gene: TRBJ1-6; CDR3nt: TGTGCCAGCAGCCATGTATTGGGGCGGCTTAATTCACCCCTCCACTTT; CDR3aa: CASSHVLGRLNSPLHF
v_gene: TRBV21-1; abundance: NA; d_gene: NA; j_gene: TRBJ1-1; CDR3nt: TGTGCCAGCATACCCTCCCTAGTGAACACTGAAGCTTTCTTT; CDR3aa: CASIPSLVNTEAFF
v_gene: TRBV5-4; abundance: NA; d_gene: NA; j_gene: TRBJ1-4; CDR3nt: TGTGCCAGCACCGGCGCGGGGTCTAATGAAAAACTGTTTTTT; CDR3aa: CASTGAGSNEKLFF
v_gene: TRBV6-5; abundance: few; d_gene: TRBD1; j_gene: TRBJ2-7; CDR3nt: TGTGCCAGCAGTTACGGCCCACAGGGGAACTACGAGCAGTACTTC; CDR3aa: CASSYGPQGNYEQYF
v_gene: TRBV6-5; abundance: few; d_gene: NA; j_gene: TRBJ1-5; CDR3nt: TGTGCCAGCAGTTACGGGGCTTGGGATCAGCCCCAGCATTTT; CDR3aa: CASSYGAWDQPQHF
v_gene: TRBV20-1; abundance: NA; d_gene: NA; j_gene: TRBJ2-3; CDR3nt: TGCAGTGCCAGAGGAGGAGATACGCAGTATTTT; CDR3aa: CSARGGDTQYF
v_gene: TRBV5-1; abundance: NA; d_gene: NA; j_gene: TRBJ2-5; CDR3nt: TGCGCCAGCAGCTTGTCAGGGGAAGAGACCCAGTACTTC; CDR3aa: CASSLSGEETQYF
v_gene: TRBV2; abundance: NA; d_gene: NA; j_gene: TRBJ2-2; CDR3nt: TGTGCCAGCAGTGAAGTGGAGTCCACAAACACCGGGGAGCTGTTTTTT; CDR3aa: CASSEVESTNTGELFF
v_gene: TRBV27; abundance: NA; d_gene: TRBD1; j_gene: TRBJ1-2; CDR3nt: TGTGCCAGCAGTTTCCTGTCAGGGGGCAACTATGGCTACACCTTC; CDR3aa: CASSFLSGGNYGYTF
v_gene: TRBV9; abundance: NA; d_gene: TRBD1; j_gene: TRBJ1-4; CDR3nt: TGTGCCAGCAGCGCGGGGACAGGGGATGCTGAAAAACTGTTTTTT; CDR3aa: CASSAGTGDAEKLFF
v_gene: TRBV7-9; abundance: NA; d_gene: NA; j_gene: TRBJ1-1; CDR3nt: TGTGCCAGCAGCTTGGTCAATGGGGGGGAAGCTTTCTTT; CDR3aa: CASSLVNGGEAFF